A selection of T cell receptor beta chains follows, all from one sample in a study of blood T cell repertoires in COVID-19. Libraries were prepared by immunoSEQ multiplex PCR; TCRdb keeps only in-frame clonotypes and omits some of them. The sample records fewer than 200,000 clones, 70% to 90% being singletons. The material sequenced was peripheral blood. These TCRs come from an elderly woman with COVID-19, enrolled during active disease. Both conserved end residues are part of each CDR3. The D gene is left open where the match is weak. Size is omitted from some rows. Given values are once, few, many or a class for expanded clones.

>TRBJ1-2|TRBV18|few|NA
TGTGCCAGCTCACCAACGGCAGGCCGAGGCTACACCTTC
CASSPTAGRGYTF
>TRBJ2-1|TRBV7-2|NA|NA
TGTGCCAGCAGCCGGGACTTCAACCCAGAGAATGAGCAGTTCTTC
CASSRDFNPENEQFF
>TRBJ1-3|TRBV9|NA|NA
TGTGCCAGCAGCGTAGATGGGACACACACTGGAAACACCATATATTTT
CASSVDGTHTGNTIYF
>TRBJ1-4|TRBV19|NA|NA
TGTGCCAGTAGTATGGCCCTCAATGAAAAACTGTTTTTT
CASSMALNEKLFF
>TRBJ1-4|TRBV7-9|NA|NA
TGTGCCAGCAGCTTGGTGGGGCGCGGTGAAAAACTGTTTTTT
CASSLVGRGEKLFF
>TRBJ1-5|TRBV19|NA|NA
TGTGCCAGTAGTACAGGGGATCAGCCCCAGCATTTT
CASSTGDQPQHF
>TRBJ2-7|TRBV3-1/TRBV3-2|NA|NA
TGTGCCAGCAGCCCCGCCGGCTACGAGCAGTACTTC
CASSPAGYEQYF
>TRBJ1-2|TRBV6-5|NA|NA
TGTGCCAGCAGGCGCCAGGGTGGCTACACCTTC
CASRRQGGYTF
>TRBJ2-1|TRBV9|NA|NA
TGTGCCAGCAGCGTAGCCTCCCCCGGGTCTCAGTTCTTC
CASSVASPGSQFF
>TRBJ1-6|TRBV25-1|NA|NA
TGTGCCAGCAGTGTAACAGGGTTTGGGTCACCCCTCCACTTT
CASSVTGFGSPLHF
>TRBJ2-1|TRBV7-2|once|NA
TGTGCCAGCAGCTTATCCCTCAGCTCCTACAATGAGCAGTTCTTC
CASSLSLSSYNEQFF
>TRBJ2-2|TRBV20-1|NA|TRBD2
TGCAGTGCTAGTGCGACTAGCGGGAGTTCCGGGGAGCTGTTTTTT
CSASATSGSSGELFF
>TRBJ1-2|TRBV5-1|few|NA
TGCGCCAGCAGCTTGTTCGAGGGATATGGCTACACCTTC
CASSLFEGYGYTF
>TRBJ2-5|TRBV18|NA|NA
TGTGCCAGCTCTCCGAACGGGGAGACCCAGTACTTC
CASSPNGETQYF
>TRBJ2-3|TRBV5-1|NA|NA
TGCGCCAGCAGCTTGGCCGATGGGGGCGGCGATACGCAGTATTTT
CASSLADGGGDTQYF
>TRBJ2-2|TRBV19|NA|TRBD2
TGTGCCAGCCGCATCAAGGGTAGCGGGGTTTCGAACACCGGGGAGCTGTTTTTT
CASRIKGSGVSNTGELFF
>TRBJ1-5|TRBV19|NA|TRBD1
TGTGCCAGTAGTTCGGGACAGGGCAATCAGCCCCAGCATTTT
CASSSGQGNQPQHF
>TRBJ1-1|TRBV5-1|NA|TRBD1
TGCGCCAGCAGCCGGGGGACAGACATCCGAAGCACTGAAGCTTTCTTT
CASSRGTDIRSTEAFF
>TRBJ1-1|TRBV28|NA|NA
TGTGCCAGCAGTCCACCCAGGGGTATGAACACTGAAGCTTTCTTT
CASSPPRGMNTEAFF
>TRBJ1-5|TRBV7-2|NA|NA
TGTGCCAGCAGCTCGCCCAGTGGCCAGCCCCAGCATTTT
CASSSPSGQPQHF
>TRBJ2-2|TRBV19|NA|NA
TGTGCCAGTAGTATTTTCTTCAGGAACACCGGGGAGCTGTTTTTT
CASSIFFRNTGELFF
>TRBJ2-5|TRBV27|NA|NA
TGTGCCAGCCGGAACCTGGGGGGGACCCAGTACTTC
CASRNLGGTQYF